This is a list of T cell receptor beta chains from one sample in a study of T cells after somatic rescue of genetic block. Clones were read by immunoSEQ multiplex PCR, and TCRdb kept only the in-frame ones, dropping some. The data contain about 67,000 clones, 92% of them singletons. Sequencing was carried out using peripheral blood mononuclear cells (PBMCs). These receptors came from a man in his forties. Each CDR3 is given with its conserved first and last residue. A D gene is named only where the DNA matches it firmly. Expanded clones get a size class; other rows say once, few or many, or leave the size out.

D gene,V gene,clone size,J gene,CDR3 DNA,CDR3 protein
TRBD1,TRBV6-1,NA,TRBJ1-4,TGTGCCAGCGTAAGAGCAGGGGGTGAAAAACTGTTTTTT,CASVRAGGEKLFF
TRBD2,TRBV7-8,NA,TRBJ2-7,TGTGCCAGCAGCTTCCCGTCCGAAAAGGGACTAGCGGACTACGAGCAGTACTTC,CASSFPSEKGLADYEQYF
NA,TRBV29-1,NA,TRBJ2-1,TGCAGCTCACTCCCCGACGGGAGTTTTGGGGGTGAGCAGTTCTTC,CSSLPDGSFGGEQFF
TRBD2,TRBV6-1,NA,TRBJ2-7,TGTGCCAGCGGAGGGGACTACTTATCCTACGAGCAGTACTTC,CASGGDYLSYEQYF
NA,TRBV11-2,NA,TRBJ2-4,TGTGCCAGCAGTCAACGTAGTGGCCCCGGGACCAAAAACATTCAGTACTTC,CASSQRSGPGTKNIQYF
NA,TRBV7-9,NA,TRBJ1-4,TGTGCCAGCAGCACCGGACAGAGCGATGAAAAACTGTTTTTT,CASSTGQSDEKLFF
TRBD1,TRBV5-4,NA,TRBJ2-1,TGTGCCAGCAGCTTACAGGGGGCCGGCAATGAGCAGTTCTTC,CASSLQGAGNEQFF
NA,TRBV20-1,NA,TRBJ2-5,TGCAGTGCTAGTCCCTGGGAGACCCAGTACTTC,CSASPWETQYF
NA,TRBV5-1,NA,TRBJ1-2,TGCGCCAGCAGTCGGGACGGATCCCCAATCTATGGCTACACCTTC,CASSRDGSPIYGYTF
NA,TRBV7-8,NA,TRBJ1-1,TGTGCCAGCAGCCCAATGGGGGCTTCGAACACTGAAGCTTTCTTT,CASSPMGASNTEAFF
NA,TRBV4-1,NA,TRBJ2-3,TGCGCCAGCAGCCAAGAGCCCAGGAAGATCACAGATACGCAGTATTTT,CASSQEPRKITDTQYF
NA,TRBV9,few,TRBJ1-2,TGTGCCAGCACTCCGGGGATCACGTTGGGAGGCTACACCTTC,CASTPGITLGGYTF
NA,TRBV10-3,NA,TRBJ1-4,TGTGCCATCAGTCTCGCTAATGAAAAACTGTTTTTT,CAISLANEKLFF
NA,TRBV18,NA,TRBJ1-4,TGTGCCAGCTCACCACCGGCCCGGGGGGGTGAAAAACTGTTTTTT,CASSPPARGGEKLFF
NA,TRBV7-2,NA,TRBJ2-3,TGTGCCAGCAGCGGACAGAGAGGTGATACGCAGTATTTT,CASSGQRGDTQYF
NA,TRBV4-3,NA,TRBJ2-3,TGCGCCAGCAGCCAAGATCGAAGAAATACGCAGTATTTT,CASSQDRRNTQYF
TRBD1,TRBV11-3,NA,TRBJ1-1,TGTGCCAGCCGACAGGGGCAGAACACTGAAGCTTTCTTT,CASRQGQNTEAFF